This T cell receptor (beta chain) is from a study of vaccination effects on CD4 cells after COVID-19. Study details: Three convalescent patients were sampled both early and late post-vaccination.

Profiling relied on immunoSEQ multiplex PCR, and the TCRdb table lists in-frame clones only, not all of them. The sample lists 15,000 or so clones, 80% occurring once. As for this clone: Its antigen is currently unknown.

Findings and caveats of the study: New vaccine-induced clones dominated post-vaccine spike-reactive clones in convalescents.

CDR3 size: 12 residues. Per the germline V gene, CDR1 is ENHRY and CDR2 is SYGVKD. V dropped 0 bases and J dropped 3 bases, with 2 bases sitting between them. The ViraFEST assay expanded antigen-specific CD4+ T cells with viral peptide pools before sequencing. CD4+ T cells were isolated after around 10 days of culture. PCR-confirmed SARS-CoV-2 infection occurred in the person between March and December 2020. Either the BNT162b2 or mRNA-1273 vaccine was given to participants in two doses. The sample was CD4+ T cells from PBMCs cultured with SARS-CoV-2 spike peptides, taken after COVID-19 vaccination. This TCR was recovered from a human donor who had a prior SARS-CoV-2 infection. This chain joins TRBV10-3 and TRBJ1-2; D call uncertain. In nucleotides, the CDR3 is TGTGCCATCAGTGAGTCGGACTATGGCTACACCTTC. It encodes CAISESDYGYTF.